This T cell receptor beta chain was identified in a study of tumor-infiltrating lymphocytes in localized non-small cell lung cancer. Study-wide background: Patients included smokers and never-smokers with various histologies, some sampled after neoadjuvant chemotherapy.

Concerning this clone itself: As yet, its antigen is unknown.

V shed 7 bases and J 5 bases; nucleotides not matched to a gene: 5. CDR1 is ENHRY and CDR2 is SYGVKD in the germline V gene. The CDR3 totals 13 residues. Sequencing used immunoSEQ multiplex PCR; TCRdb keeps in-frame clones, though not all of them. The repertoire holds 8,000 to 9,500 clones, 70% to 85% seen once, with 5.1% in the top ten. Notes on the study in general: Technical variation could not be separated from intratumor heterogeneity here. Only some patients had TCR sequencing, depending on available tissue.

The TCR was taken from a human donor with non-small cell lung cancer. This rearrangement joins TRBV10-3 to TRBJ2-3, with 8 bases lining up with TRBD2. Sequenced sample: lung tumor tissue. This CDR3 reads CAITREGLDTQYF. As DNA, the CDR3 is TGTGCCATCACCCGGGAGGGCTTAGATACGCAGTATTTT.